This T cell receptor beta chain was documented in a study of shared clonotypes between healthy human individuals (dated by TCRdb to the early 2020s). Background on the whole study: A couple of women and a few men aged 18 to 49 years were included in the cohort. For each donor, three plates each were used for CD4 naive and CD4 memory, two plates were used for CD8 naive, and one plate was used for CD8 memory. Libraries were prepared and TCR repertoires were sequenced by different laboratories using diverse techniques, in order to increase sequencing depth and limit assay-specific biases. Each donor's leukapheresis produced roughly between roughly 0.94 and 9.5 billion PBMCs. Blood TCR repertoires of four to six healthy adults were deeply sequenced to estimate repertoire size and the extent of clonotype sharing between individuals. The investigation overall reported the following: Because the study included a small number of donors, the genetic and exposure-history diversity represented was limited. Based on pairwise subsampling, the degree of clonotype sharing among donors was expected to be affected by sequencing depth. Rarefaction of sorted-subset datasets indicated incomplete sequencing despite the large sequencing depth. Higher generation probabilities were observed for clonotypes shared by all four sorted-subset donors than for non-shared clonotypes. Approximately 5% of naive CD4, roughly 3.5% of naive CD8, 2.3% of memory CD4, and 0.35% to 0.5% of memory CD8 clonotypes were shared across a few donors. Sampling was restricted to blood, and TCR repertoires in tissues likely differ from the TCR repertoires found in blood. Naive subsets generally had larger estimated clonotype richness than memory subsets.

CDR1 and CDR2 are read off the germline V gene as ENHRY and SYGVKD. V gives up 2 bases and J gives up 2 bases, and the segment between their germline ends measures 6 bases. Inclusive of the bounding cysteine and phenylalanine, the CDR3 is 13 residues long. Solely the CDR3 DNA is kept, with 39 bases framed from the first base. Using the deep immunoSEQ assay, TCR CDR3 regions were amplified from genomic DNA by multiplex PCR. For each cell subset, the extracted genomic DNA was distributed evenly across all wells of several immunoSEQ 96-well plates, and each plate served as one replicate. For sorted subsets, each replicate PCR was loaded with 150 to 250 ng genomic DNA, equivalent to 30,000 or so T cell genomes. The purified libraries were quantified using a Qubit 3.0 fluorometer, sized with a Bioanalyzer 2100, and then quantified again using the KAPA Library Quantification kit. Each immunoSEQ 96-well plate was sequenced on its own single-read 150-cycle Illumina NextSeq 550 flow cell. The source study handled its data this way. Because only junctional sequences without quality scores were contained in the immunoSEQ output, filtering matching that applied to full-length reads could not be performed. To assign V/J genes and CDR3, sequences were annotated against IMGT germline references using PyIR, a Python wrapper for IgBLAST v1.9. Reads with weak V/J assignments (E-value above 1e-6), missing CDR3, stop codons, out-of-frame junctions, or ambiguous translated residues were removed. V3J clonotypes were defined as sequences sharing an identical inferred V gene, J gene, and CDR3 amino acid sequence. To compute the percentage overlap between repertoires, the number of shared unique clonotypes was divided by the size of the smaller repertoire. RTK rarefaction, the Chao1 estimator, and Recon v2.1 estimates of unobserved clonotypes were used to assess repertoire richness. For all TCRbeta clonotypes obtained by the gDNA method from a few donors, generation probabilities were computed with OLGA. TCRdb obtained this table from immuneACCESS and retained in-frame rearrangements with V and J assigned. These tables miss some clones; where compared with another copy, unresolved V genes account for less than half of the shortfall, and the remainder is unexplained. V, J and clone size were drawn from that table, and D and trimming were deduced from the DNA. This sample is represented by approximately 2,300,000 clones; around 93% of them were singletons. Around 0.38% of the sample belongs to the ten largest clones.

The donors were healthy, HIV-negative adults with no recently reported acute infections or vaccinations. Only Caucasian adults living in Nashville, Tennessee, USA were represented among the donors. CD4+ T cells were enriched through magnetic negative selection, after which naive cells were positively selected on CD45RA and the remaining negative fraction served as the memory subset. Blood was obtained by leukapheresis, after which PBMCs were separated by Ficoll-Histopaque density gradient centrifugation and cryopreserved in liquid nitrogen vapor phase. Analytical flow cytometry was used to check the purity and quantity of every magnetically sorted T cell population. Genomic DNA was isolated from every sorted fraction and measured by UV absorbance on a Nanodrop 2000c. Details on this clone: Its antigen remains undetermined. Base qualities are not at hand, and no much larger clone is one base apart.

The source material was naive CD4+ T cells from PBMCs. Read against the paper, the sample's cell subset or site label means: CD45RA+ positively selected. Recombination linked TRBV10-3 to TRBJ1-2; a tentative D call is TRBD1 (5 bases match). This clonotype was obtained from a man between 18 and 35 years old in good health. Some clones in this sample may be carry-over from other donors' samples. At the DNA level, the sequence is TGTGCCATCAGTGAGGGGACGAACTATGGCTACACCTTC. The resulting protein is CAISEGTNYGYTF.